These 2 T cell receptor beta chains originate from one sample sequenced in a study of T-cell reconstitution after alpha-beta-depleted transplantation in children. Preparation of the TCRbeta library used unique molecular identifiers. MiXCR, run by TCRdb on the PCR reads, gives a single entry per CDR3 protein. Of 110,000 or so distinct CDR3 sequences detected, approximately 6.4% appear once; the ten largest clones hold roughly 20%. Specimen: PBMCs, mostly from graft donor cells, collected 360 days after TCRalphabeta/CD19-depleted stem cell transplant. The receptor source for this set is a male patient aged 2-9 years who had a stem cell transplant for acute lymphoblastic leukemia, so the T cells may come from the graft donor.

At least ten counts were recorded for this clonotype. This chain joins TRBV12-3 or TRBV12-4 and TRBJ2-3; D is undetermined. V was clipped by 3 bases and J by 2 bases, with 18 bases between them. The CDR3 runs 17 residues. CDR3 sequence (DNA): TGTGCCAGCAGTTTTCGGATGCGGTGGCCCACCACAGATACGCAGTATTTT. Protein sequence: CASSFRMRWPTTDTQYF.

This clonotype was found many times. The chain uses TRBV11-2 and TRBJ1-6; D unclear. V was shortened by 5 bases and J by 14 bases, with 10 bases between the two germline ends. The CDR3 loop spans 11 amino acids. Looked up from germline, CDR1 is SGHAT and CDR2 is FQNNGV. CDR3 nucleotide sequence: TGTGCCAGCAGCCAACGGGGATCCCTCCACTTT. This translates into CASSQRGSLHF.